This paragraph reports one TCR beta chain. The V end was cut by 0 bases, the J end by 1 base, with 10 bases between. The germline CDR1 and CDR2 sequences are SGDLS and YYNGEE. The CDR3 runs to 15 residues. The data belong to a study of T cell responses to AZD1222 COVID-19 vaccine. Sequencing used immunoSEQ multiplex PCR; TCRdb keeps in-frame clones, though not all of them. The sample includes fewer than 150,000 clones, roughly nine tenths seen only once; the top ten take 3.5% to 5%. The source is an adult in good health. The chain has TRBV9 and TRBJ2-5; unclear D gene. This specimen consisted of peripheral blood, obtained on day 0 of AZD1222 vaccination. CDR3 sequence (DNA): TGTGCCAGCAGCGTAGGGCCAGGTCCCCAAGAGACCCAGTACTTC. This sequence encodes CASSVGPGPQETQYF.